These 10 T cell receptor beta chains were sequenced from one sample in a study of graft-versus-host responses after intestinal transplantation. Sequenced by immunoSEQ multiplex PCR; TCRdb stores in-frame clones only, minus some. The sample carries some 55,000 clones, 91% recorded once. Sequenced material: PBMCs, taken more than 650 days after intestinal transplant. The receptors were gathered from a human patient who received an intestinal transplant, so some T cells may come from the graft donor.

J is TRBJ2-5 and V is TRBV9; 8 nucleotides agree with TRBD2. The V and J ends lost 0 bases and 2 bases, in that order; junction bases with no gene match: 6. CDR3 length equals 16 residues. CDR1 and CDR2 (germline): SGDLS, YYNGEE. DNA of the CDR3: TGTGCCAGCAGCGTAGGGGACCGGGGGGGGCAAGAGACCCAGTACTTC. This translates into CASSVGDRGGQETQYF. The full variable domain, rest sourced from reference TRBV9 and TRBJ2-5, is DSGVTQTPKHLITATGQRVTLRCSPRSGDLSVYWYQQSLDQGLQFLIQYYNGEERAKGNILERFSAQQFPDLHSELNLSSLELGDSALYFCASSVGDRGGQETQYFGPGTRLLVL.

The chain combines TRBV10-3 with TRBJ2-2; 8 bases are a match to TRBD2. This CDR3 region has 15 residues. Germline CDR1 is ENHRY and CDR2 is SYGVKD. Trimming cost V 3 bases and J 4 bases; bases outside gene matches: 4. CDR3 bases: TGTGCCATCAGTGACAGCGGGGGCCGCACCGGGGAGCTGTTTTTT. Translated: CAISDSGGRTGELFF.

This chain connects TRBV7-8 to TRBJ1-4, with a weak D call TRBD1 (5 bases). The CDR3 covers 15 residues. Trimming took off 1 base at V and 6 bases at J, with 12 bases between the two ends. CDR1 and CDR2 from the germline V gene are SGHVS and FQNEAQ. CDR3 DNA: TGTGCCAGCAGCTTAGGACGGGGGGACGATGAAAAACTGTTTTTT. As protein: CASSLGRGDDEKLFF.

This chain uses TRBV2 with TRBJ2-3, with D maybe TRBD2 (5 bases). The CDR3 has 14 residues. Trimming removed 8 bases from V and 1 base from J, with 13 bases in between. Germline V gene data show CDR1 as SNHLY and CDR2 as FYNNEI. CDR3 region: CASGRGSRTDTQYF. In nucleotides, the CDR3 is TGTGCCAGCGGCCGAGGGTCCCGCACAGATACGCAGTATTTT.

The chain has TRBV9 and TRBJ2-2; 8 positions agree with TRBD2. This CDR3 comprises 17 residues. Germline CDR1 and CDR2: SGDLS and YYNGEE. The trim removed 0 bases at V and 7 bases at J, leaving 11 bases unmatched. In nucleotides, the CDR3 is TGTGCCAGCAGCGTAGCTGCGGGGGGCTCAGTGGGCGGGGAGCTGTTTTTT. It is translated as CASSVAAGGSVGGELFF.

The chain links TRBV7-9 to TRBJ1-1; D not resolved. Looked up from germline, CDR1 is SEHNR and CDR2 is FQNEAQ (reference sequence). Trimming cost V 5 bases and J 4 bases, with 11 bases left between them. The CDR3 contains 13 residues. For the CDR3, the DNA is TGTGCCAGCAGCCCCAAGGGCGGCACTGAAGCTTTCTTT. Residues: CASSPKGGTEAFF.

The chain is built from TRBV7-9 and TRBJ2-5; D might be TRBD1 (6 bases). The CDR3 covers 15 residues. CDR1 SEHNR and CDR2 FQNEAQ come from the germline V gene (reference sequence). Trimming removed 0 bases from V and 2 bases from J, with 10 bases in between. The CDR3 DNA reads as TGTGCCAGCAGCTTAGCTGGCACAGGGCAAGAGACCCAGTACTTC. Translation gives CASSLAGTGQETQYF.

The rearrangement joins TRBV9 to TRBJ2-1; 8 positions match TRBD1. J lost 9 bases, V lost 0 bases, and 2 bases had no gene match. CDR3 length: 13 residues. The V gene's germline CDR1 is SGDLS and CDR2 YYNGEE. CDR3 sequence: CASSVGTGGEQFF. CDR3 coding DNA: TGTGCCAGCAGCGTAGGCACAGGGGGTGAGCAGTTCTTC.

The rearrangement links TRBV5-1 to TRBJ1-4, with 7 bases fitting TRBD1. V was pared by 1 base and J by 4 bases, with 10 bases of the junction left unmatched. Germline V CDR1 and CDR2: SGHRS, YFSETQ. The CDR3 is made up of 17 amino acids. The CDR3 DNA reads as TGCGCCAGCAGCTTGTGGAACCAGGGACAGCTTAATGAAAAACTGTTTTTT. Translating it yields CASSLWNQGQLNEKLFF.

This rearrangement joins TRBV13 to TRBJ2-2, with no clear D. This CDR3 comprises 14 residues. Germline V gives CDR1 PRHDT, CDR2 FYEKMQ (reference sequence). The V end was cut by 7 bases, the J end by 0 bases, with 9 bases between. In DNA, the CDR3 is TGTGCCAGCACTTGGAGATCGAACACCGGGGAGCTGTTTTTT. Translating gives CASTWRSNTGELFF.